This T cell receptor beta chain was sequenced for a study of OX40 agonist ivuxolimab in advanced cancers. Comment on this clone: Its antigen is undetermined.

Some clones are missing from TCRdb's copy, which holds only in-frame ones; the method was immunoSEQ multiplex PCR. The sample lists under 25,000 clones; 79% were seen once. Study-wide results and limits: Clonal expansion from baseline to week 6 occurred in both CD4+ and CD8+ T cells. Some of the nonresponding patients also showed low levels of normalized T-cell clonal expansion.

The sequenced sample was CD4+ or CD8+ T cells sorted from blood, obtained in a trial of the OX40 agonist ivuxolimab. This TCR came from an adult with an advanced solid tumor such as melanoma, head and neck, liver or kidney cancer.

CDR3 amino acids: CASSEAPGLYEQYF. The CDR3 DNA sequence: TGTGCCAGCAGTGAAGCCCCGGGCCTTTACGAGCAGTACTTC. This chain connects TRBV6-4 to TRBJ2-7; D is unresolved. Trimming stripped 3 bases from V and 4 bases from J, with 13 bases between. The V gene's germline CDR1 is MRHNA and CDR2 SNTAGT. CDR3 size: 14 residues.